These 2 T cell receptor beta chains were all obtained from the same sample, sequenced in a study of T cells in Graves' hyperthyroidism and ophthalmopathy. Using RNA transcripts as the source, TCR beta CDR3 regions were amplified. The study used the HTBI primer set for a first-round RT-PCR of the TCR CDR3. TCRdb used MiXCR to reprocess the multiplex PCR reads, holding one entry per CDR3 protein. The sample consists of hundreds of thousands of distinct CDR3 sequences, less than 15% of them appearing once. The sample was blood. The origin of the receptors is a young woman with Graves' hyperthyroidism.

This clonotype was counted at least ten times. The chain combines TRBV3-1 with TRBJ2-7; 12 bases are a match to TRBD2. Germline V gene sequence: CDR1 LGHDT, CDR2 YNNKEL (reference sequence). Trimming cost V 1 base and J 3 bases; bases outside gene matches: 1. The CDR3 spans 15 residues. Written as DNA, the CDR3 is TGTGCCAGCAGCCAAGGACTAGCGGGGGTCTACGAGCAGTACTTC. Protein product: CASSQGLAGVYEQYF.

This sequence joins TRBV28 and TRBJ2-3; D is perhaps TRBD1 or TRBD2 (5 bases each). With 3 bases removed from V and 1 base from J, the gap between germline ends came to 11 bases. The CDR3 has 15 residues. The V gene's germline CDR1 is MDHEN and CDR2 SYDVKM. The CDR3 loop reads CASSFGDGGTDTQYF. The CDR3 DNA reads as TGTGCCAGCAGTTTCGGGGACGGAGGCACAGATACGCAGTATTTT.